The 9 T cell receptor beta chains presented below share a single source sample, sequenced in a study of TET2 disruption in CD19-targeted CAR T cells. What these receptors recognize is not known. Repertoires were generated with immunoSEQ multiplex PCR, while TCRdb's copy carries only in-frame clones and drops some. The sample features tens of thousands of clones, with more than 1.5% in its top ten. The treatment was: autologous CTL019 cells: CD19 CAR with 4-1BB and CD3 zeta domains. Sequenced material: CD8- CAR+ T cells sorted from cultured blood T cells, taken for CD19 CAR T cell therapy. The subset denotes: CD8-negative CAR-positive T cells from the infusion product. The receptors stem from a man in his 70s with chronic lymphocytic leukemia.

In regard to this clone: The read terminates 3 residues before the CDR3 end, so the remaining end is supplied by the germline J gene. The chain is built from TRBV12-3 or TRBV12-4 and TRBJ2-6; 8 nucleotides agree with TRBD1. V trimming: 5 bases; J trimming: 0 bases; junction bases outside the gene matches: 6. The length of the CDR3 is 17 residues. CDR3 sequence reads: CASSPRDRSSGANVLTF. CDR3 DNA, as far as it was read: TGTGCCAGCAGTCCCCGGGACAGGAGCTCTGGGGCCAACGTC.

Remarks on this clone: Read data end 3 residues before the CDR3 end; the end is taken from the germline J gene. The chain carries TRBV7-8 and TRBJ1-5; a weak D match, TRBD1 (6 bases). Germline V CDR1 and CDR2: SGHVS, FQNEAQ. The CDR3 has 18 residues. Trimming pared 1 base from V and 0 bases from J, leaving 16 bases between. Partial CDR3 DNA: TGTGCCAGCAGCTTAGTGGCGGGGGCAGCTGATAGCAATCAGCCC. Residues: CASSLVAGAADSNQP. The full-length CDR3 reads as CASSLVAGAADSNQPQHF.

In regard to this clone: The read stops 3 residues short of the end of the CDR3; the missing end is completed from the germline J gene. V and J are TRBV20-1 and TRBJ2-5; the match to TRBD1 covers 7 bases. Germline V CDR1 and CDR2: DFQATT, SNEGSKA (reference sequence). The CDR3 is made up of 14 amino acids. Trimming took 1 base from V and 2 from J; bases not matched to a gene: 4. CDR3: CSARVGRGQETQYF. CDR3 bases read: TGCAGTGCTAGAGTCGGCAGGGGGCAAGAGACC.

Comment on this clone: The CDR3 end is not reached by the read, which stops 3 residues before it; the germline J gene fills it in. The chain combines TRBV19 with TRBJ2-7, with 9 positions matching TRBD1. This CDR3 contains 16 residues. In germline, CDR1 is LNHDA, CDR2 SQIVND (reference sequence). Trimming took 5 bases from V and 1 from J; bases not matched to a gene: 9. The DNA read from the CDR3 is TGTGCCAGTAGTCCGAGTCCGGGACAGGGATCCTACGAG. Its protein product is CASSPSPGQGSYE. In full, the CDR3 reads CASSPSPGQGSYEQYF.

Regarding this clone: The read halts 3 residues ahead of the CDR3 end, with the missing end drawn from the germline J gene. This chain joins TRBV12-3 or TRBV12-4 and TRBJ2-5; unclear D gene. The CDR3 has 11 amino acids. V lost 6 bases to trimming and J lost 4 bases, with 6 bases between them. CDR3 protein: CASSPGETQYF. CDR3 DNA (partial): TGTGCCAGCAGCCCGGGAGAGACC.

Turning to this clone: Read sequence stops 3 residues before the CDR3 end, and the germline J gene provides the missing end. The genes are TRBV20-1 and TRBJ1-2; 8 nucleotides match TRBD1. Trimming took 3 bases from V and 7 from J; bases not matched to a gene: 7. Germline-derived CDR1 and CDR2 are DFQATT and SNEGSKA (reference sequence). This CDR3 has 13 amino acids. The CDR3 is CSASRQGAVGYTF. The part of the CDR3 DNA that was read is TGCAGTGCTAGCCGGCAGGGGGCTGTTGGC.

Remarks on this clone: The CDR3 is cut off 3 residues early in the read; its end comes from the germline J gene. V is TRBV29-1 and J is TRBJ1-1; D might be TRBD1 (6 bases). The CDR3 is 17 residues long. V was pared by 3 bases and J by 5 bases, with 25 bases between. The V gene's germline CDR1 is SQVTM and CDR2 ANQGSEA. The CDR3 is CSVDPGQSSPVGTEAFF. CDR3 DNA (partial): TGCAGCGTTGATCCCGGACAGAGTTCCCCAGTAGGTACTGAA.

Notes on this clone: The CDR3 end lies 3 residues beyond the end of the read and is filled in from the germline J gene. The V gene is TRBV27, the J gene TRBJ2-3; D is unclear. The germline gives CDR1 MNHEY, CDR2 SMNVEV (reference sequence). V was shortened by 8 bases and J by 1 base, with 13 bases between the two germline ends. The CDR3 extends over 14 amino acids. Incomplete CDR3 DNA: TGTGCCAGCTGCCCCGCAGGCCGCACAGATACG. It translates to CASCPAGRTDT. The complete CDR3 reads CASCPAGRTDTQYF.

A remark on this clone: The read finishes 3 residues shy of the CDR3 end, and the germline J gene is used to complete it. The same CDR3 can be traced to other DNA sequences in this sample. The rearrangement links TRBV5-1 to TRBJ1-3; the match to TRBD1 covers 7 bases. Germline lookup yields CDR1 SGHRS and CDR2 YFSETQ. The V gene end was trimmed by 4 bases and the J gene end by 0 bases; junction bases not matched to a gene: 7. The length of the CDR3 is 16 residues. CDR3 in amino acids: CASSTGAQSSGNTIYF. The sequenced CDR3 bases are TGCGCCAGCAGCACAGGGGCGCAGAGCTCTGGAAACACC.